This T cell receptor (beta chain) was sequenced during a study of blood T cell repertoires in COVID-19. Across the study: Italy, Spain and the United States were the sources of the convalescent and acute COVID-19 samples. The cDNA or gDNA used as material had been derived from T cells, B-cell-depleted T cells, or PBMCs.

The CDR3 is made up of 14 amino acids. V lost 3 bases and J 5 bases, leaving 12 bases between the germline ends. The germline V gene encodes CDR1 SGHNT and CDR2 YYREEE (reference sequence). This clone was counted a few times. The authors' processing: Scientists estimated how many nucleated cells there were by amplifying reference gene primers. Assay used: immunoSEQ multiplex PCR; TCRdb lists only in-frame clones, some missing. The V and J calls and clone size come from that table; D and trimming were worked out from the DNA. The repertoire has 95,000 to 100,000 clones, under 90% of them found once; the top ten carry nearly 25%.

This chain uses TRBV5-4 with TRBJ2-1, with D perhaps matching TRBD2 (6 bases). This clonotype was sampled from a human donor in a cohort sampled during active COVID-19. Input material: peripheral blood. The CDR3 DNA reads as TGTGCCAGCAGCTGGGACTCAACTAACAATGAGCAGTTCTTC. It codes for CASSWDSTNNEQFF.